These 10 T cell receptor beta chains were all obtained from the same sample, sequenced in a study of early T cells in non-severe SARS-CoV-2 infection. Via MiXCR, TCRdb re-called the 5' RACE reads, giving one row per CDR3 protein. The data hold some 96,000 distinct CDR3 sequences, with under 15% observed a single time. The sample comprised whole blood. The receptors derive from an adult who was a healthcare worker with PCR-confirmed SARS-CoV-2 infection or an uninfected control (not recorded which).

This clonotype has just a few counts. V and J are TRBV5-6 and TRBJ2-7; 7 nucleotides match TRBD1. The germline V gene encodes CDR1 SGHDT and CDR2 YYEEEE. This CDR3 has 14 residues. Trimming cost V 4 bases and J 3 bases; bases outside gene matches: 7. CDR3 nucleotide sequence: TGTGCCAGCAGCCGACCAGGGACAGACTACGAGCAGTACTTC. As protein: CASSRPGTDYEQYF.

The chain is built from TRBV30 and TRBJ1-4, with D maybe TRBD1 (5 bases). The CDR3 totals 11 residues. Trimming removed 2 bases at V and 11 bases at J, with 9 bases between. Germline V gene sequence: CDR1 GTSNPN, CDR2 SVGIG (reference sequence). In DNA form, the CDR3 reads TGTGCCTGGAGTAAAGGGGTCAAACTGTTTTTT. Protein: CAWSKGVKLFF.

This clonotype has just one count. This may stem from a read error, because a much larger clone lies one nucleotide away. The chain combines TRBV6-2 or TRBV6-3 with TRBJ2-2, with 9 bases aligning to TRBD2. Germline lookup yields CDR1 MNHEY and CDR2 SVGEGT. This CDR3 region has 14 residues. The CDR3 here is CASRREGDTGEPFF. The CDR3 region has the DNA TGTGCCAGCAGGCGGGAGGGCGACACCGGGGAGCCGTTTTTT.

In this sample, this clonotype turned up a few times. The chain combines TRBV20-1 with TRBJ2-7; 9 bases align to TRBD2. This CDR3 comprises 14 residues. Germline loops: CDR1 DFQATT, CDR2 SNEGSKA (reference sequence). Germline trimming cut 3 bases from V and 3 bases from J; bases unmatched to any gene: 6. The CDR3 region is CSARVTSGFYEQYF. The CDR3 region has the DNA TGCAGTGCTAGGGTGACTAGCGGCTTCTACGAGCAGTACTTC.

This clonotype was recorded at least ten times. The chain combines TRBV7-8 with TRBJ1-6; unclear D gene. With 2 bases removed from V and 0 bases from J, the gap between germline ends came to 8 bases. The CDR3 runs 16 residues. From germline, CDR1 is SGHVS and CDR2 FQNEAQ. CDR3 amino acids: CASSLTASSYNSPLHF. The CDR3 DNA reads TGTGCCAGCAGCTTAACAGCGAGCTCCTATAATTCACCCCTCCACTTT.

This clonotype was picked up a small number of times. The V and J genes are TRBV7-9 and TRBJ2-3, with D tentatively TRBD1 or TRBD2 (5 bases each). With 5 bases removed from V and 6 bases from J, the gap between germline ends came to 12 bases. This CDR3 contains 13 residues. Germline values: CDR1 SEHNR, CDR2 FQNEAQ (reference sequence). The CDR3 DNA follows: TGTGCCAGCAGCCGGGACCAAGGGGATACGCAGTATTTT. It specifies CASSRDQGDTQYF.

The rearrangement links TRBV5-1 to TRBJ2-3; no clear D. This CDR3 contains 14 residues. Deletions cut 2 bases from V and 2 bases from J, with 9 bases between. CDR1 is SGHRS, CDR2 YFSETQ, per germline. The DNA of the CDR3 is TGCGCCAGCAGCTTCAGTGGAGACACAGATACGCAGTATTTT. It codes for CASSFSGDTDTQYF. The full variable domain, rest sourced from reference TRBV5-1 and TRBJ2-3, is KAGVTQTPRYLIKTRGQQVTLSCSPISGHRSVSWYQQTPGQGLQFLFEYFSETQRNKGNFPGRFSGRQFSNSRSEMNVSTLELGDSALYLCASSFSGDTDTQYFGPGTRLTVL.

The chain combines TRBV11-2 with TRBJ2-7; possibly TRBD2 for D (5 bases). Trimming stripped 1 base from V and 3 bases from J, with 13 bases between. The CDR3 is 15 amino acids. Per germline, CDR1 SGHAT and CDR2 FQNNGV. The CDR3 nucleotides read TGTGCCAGCAGCTTAGGGGTAGAGGGAGACTACGAGCAGTACTTC. It is translated as CASSLGVEGDYEQYF.

This clonotype turned up a few times. The chain employs TRBV7-2 and TRBJ2-1, with 8 bases aligning to TRBD2. Germline assignment: CDR1 SGHTA and CDR2 FQGNSA. This CDR3 has 17 residues. Trimming took 6 bases from V and 1 from J; bases not matched to a gene: 11. CDR3 sequence: CASSPLFGGASYNEQFF. CDR3 sequence (DNA): TGTGCCAGCAGTCCCCTATTCGGGGGGGCGTCCTACAATGAGCAGTTCTTC.

The sample holds many counts of this clonotype. The V gene is TRBV4-1, the J gene TRBJ2-7; no firm D call. The CDR3 consists of 15 residues. Trimming took 4 bases from V and 3 from J, leaving 16 bases between them. Germline CDR1 MGHRA, CDR2 YSYEKL. The CDR3 nucleotides read TGCGCCAGCAGCCTCCTAAAAGGGTTTGGCTACGAGCAGTACTTC. As protein: CASSLLKGFGYEQYF.